This is a list of T cell receptor beta chains from one sample in a study of blood T cell repertoires in COVID-19. Profiling relied on immunoSEQ multiplex PCR, and the TCRdb table lists in-frame clones only, not all of them. The sample includes about 270,000 clones, 88% seen only once; the top ten take about 3%. Sample: PBMCs or T cells enriched from blood (not recorded which). The receptors originated from a woman in her 50s who had recovered from COVID-19. Both conserved end residues are part of each CDR3. Each record gives: J gene, clone size, V gene, CDR3 length, D gene, CDR3 DNA, CDR3 protein. A D gene is named only where the DNA matches it firmly. Clone size is given for some rows only: seen once, a few or many times, or a class if the clone is expanded.

>TRBJ1-1|.|TRBV15|13|.
TGTGCCACCAGCAGGTCTGGGCTCACTGAAGCTTTCTTT
CATSRSGLTEAFF
>TRBJ2-3|.|TRBV7-8|13|.
TGTGCCAGCACCCTCCTCTTCACAGATACGCAGTATTTT
CASTLLFTDTQYF
>TRBJ2-3|.|TRBV3-1/TRBV3-2|14|.
TGTGCCAGCAGCCAAGATCGGGTATGTGATACGCAGTATTTT
CASSQDRVCDTQYF
>TRBJ1-3|.|TRBV3-1/TRBV3-2|17|.
TGTGCCAGCAGCCAAGCGAGTTTCGGGGGATCGGGAAACACCATATATTTT
CASSQASFGGSGNTIYF
>TRBJ2-7|.|TRBV11-2|17|TRBD2
TGTGCCAGCAGCTTAGATTGGGGGACTAGCGGGCAGTACGAGCAGTACTTC
CASSLDWGTSGQYEQYF
>TRBJ1-1|.|TRBV4-3|15|.
TGCGCCAGCAGCCAAGATAGTATACCGAACACTGAAGCTTTCTTT
CASSQDSIPNTEAFF
>TRBJ2-1|.|TRBV4-3|15|.
TGCGCCAGCAGCCAAGACAGGACTAACTACAATGAGCAGTTCTTC
CASSQDRTNYNEQFF
>TRBJ2-5|.|TRBV18|15|TRBD1
TGTGCCAGCTCGGAGTCAGGGGGACAAGGAGAGACCCAGTACTTC
CASSESGGQGETQYF
>TRBJ2-7|.|TRBV20-1|11|.
TGCAGAACACAAAGCGGCCTCGAGCAGTACTTC
CRTQSGLEQYF
>TRBJ2-1|.|TRBV28|17|TRBD2
TGTGCCAGCAGCCTCACCCCGGGACTAGATCGTTACAATGAGCAGTTCTTC
CASSLTPGLDRYNEQFF
>TRBJ2-1|.|TRBV7-3|14|TRBD1
TGTGCCAGCAGCTACGGACAGGGATCCTCTGAGCAGTTCTTC
CASSYGQGSSEQFF
>TRBJ1-2|few|TRBV28|13|.
TGTGCCAGCAGTTTGGGAGGGTACGATGGCTACACCTTC
CASSLGGYDGYTF
>TRBJ2-1|.|TRBV20-1|12|.
TGCAGTGCTAGTGGGCGGGGCAATGAGCAGTTCTTC
CSASGRGNEQFF
>TRBJ1-2|.|TRBV28|12|TRBD1
TGTGCCAGCGGGGACAGGAACTATGGCTACACCTTC
CASGDRNYGYTF
>TRBJ2-3|.|TRBV5-4|18|.
TGTGCCAGCAGGCAACTCGGTCCCCGGGACTTCCTCACAGATACGCAGTATTTT
CASRQLGPRDFLTDTQYF
>TRBJ2-1|.|TRBV24-1|16|TRBD1
TGTGCCACCAGTGATCCCTCCACAGGGGGTAAGAATGAGCAGTTCTTC
CATSDPSTGGKNEQFF
>TRBJ2-7|.|TRBV6-6|16|TRBD1
TGTGCCAGCAGTAACCCCAGACAGGGTCAAGGCTACGAGCAGTACTTC
CASSNPRQGQGYEQYF
>TRBJ1-1|.|TRBV7-7|16|.
TGTGCTAGCATCTGCTTAAACCCAGGGGTGGGCACTGAAGCTTTCTTT
CASICLNPGVGTEAFF
>TRBJ2-3|.|TRBV4-3|16|TRBD1
TGCGCCAGCAGCCAGGACACCGGGACAGGGCAAGATACGCAGTATTTT
CASSQDTGTGQDTQYF